The 28 T cell receptor beta chains below come from one sample, sequenced in a study of T-cell reconstitution after alpha-beta-depleted transplantation in children. For TCRbeta, the library was prepared with unique molecular identifiers. TCRdb recomputed calls from the PCR reads with MiXCR, one row per CDR3 protein. The profile shows some 490,000 distinct CDR3 sequences, about an eighth of them singletons. Here the sequenced sample was PBMCs from the stem cell graft donor, taken from the stem cell graft. The receptors originated from a human donor who donated a stem cell graft to a child with combined immunodeficiency.

There are many counts of this clonotype. The CDR3 nucleotides are TGCAGCGTTGGGGGCTACACCTTC. Translating gives CSVGGYTF. This sequence joins TRBV29-1 and TRBJ1-2; D is undetermined. The germline V gene encodes CDR1 SQVTM and CDR2 ANQGSEA. This CDR3 comprises 8 residues. V lost 4 bases and J 8 bases, leaving 2 bases between the germline ends.

The chain has TRBV20-1 and TRBJ2-4; 9 bases are a match to TRBD2. CDR3 size: 18 residues. Germline values: CDR1 DFQATT, CDR2 SNEGSKA (reference sequence). Trimming cost V 3 bases and J 2 bases; bases outside gene matches: 14. CDR3 in amino acids: CSASRDQWLAGTKNIQYF. CDR3 in DNA: TGCAGTGCTAGTCGGGATCAGTGGCTAGCGGGAACCAAAAACATTCAGTACTTC.

This clonotype was detected ten times or more. V and J are TRBV5-1 and TRBJ2-5; 11 positions agree with TRBD2. CDR1 and CDR2 from the germline V gene are SGHRS and YFSETQ. CDR3 length: 15 amino acids. The J segment lost 8 bases and the V segment lost 7 bases, leaving 13 bases of the junction unmatched. The CDR3 loop reads CASSLTGTSGTTQYF. The CDR3 region has the DNA TGCGCCAGCTCTCTCACCGGGACTAGCGGAACTACCCAGTACTTC. The variable domain in full, completed from reference TRBV5-1 and TRBJ2-5, reads KAGVTQTPRYLIKTRGQQVTLSCSPISGHRSVSWYQQTPGQGLQFLFEYFSETQRNKGNFPGRFSGRQFSNSRSEMNVSTLELGDSALYLCASSLTGTSGTTQYFGPGTRLLVL.

This clonotype was counted a few times. The DNA of the CDR3 is TGTGCCAGCAGCGACGACCGGGGCTGGGAGACCCAGTACTTC. Encoded protein: CASSDDRGWETQYF. The V gene is TRBV11-3, the J gene TRBJ2-5; the D call may be TRBD1 or TRBD2 (5 bases each). Trimming removed 5 bases at V and 5 bases at J, with 15 bases between. The CDR3 sequence is 14 residues long. Germline assignment: CDR1 SGHNT and CDR2 YENEEA.

This clonotype has more than one count but fewer than ten. The V gene is TRBV27, the J gene TRBJ2-3; 11 bases are a match to TRBD1. After removal of 6 bases from V and 7 bases from J, the junction contained 9 bases not matched to a gene. Germline values: CDR1 MNHEY, CDR2 SMNVEV (reference sequence). The CDR3 length is 15 residues. The CDR3 DNA sequence: TGTGCCAGCAGCCGCGGACAGGGGGCTTTATATACGCAGTATTTT. Amino acids: CASSRGQGALYTQYF.

This clonotype was seen ten or more times. The chain is built from TRBV5-6 and TRBJ2-2; 8 nucleotides line up with TRBD1. Per germline, CDR1 SGHDT and CDR2 YYEEEE. With 3 bases clipped from V and 7 bases from J, the junction kept 8 bases outside the gene matches. The CDR3 is made up of 15 amino acids. The CDR3 here is CASSYRTGSIGELFF. The CDR3 DNA follows: TGTGCCAGCAGCTACCGGACAGGGAGCATCGGGGAGCTGTTTTTT.

This clonotype came up many times. The CDR3 reads CASSFGPGQGVTQYF. CDR3 DNA: TGTGCCAGCAGTTTCGGCCCCGGACAGGGAGTGACCCAGTACTTC. The V and J genes are TRBV12-3 or TRBV12-4 and TRBJ2-5; 8 bases line up with TRBD1. Losses at the gene ends were 3 bases for V and 7 bases for J; bases not matched to a gene: 10. The CDR3 contains 15 residues.

V gene TRBV6-1 combines with J gene TRBJ2-4; a possible D gene is TRBD1 (7 bases). Germline CDR1 MNHNS, CDR2 SASEGT. Trimming removed 5 bases from V and 1 base from J, with 24 bases in between. The CDR3 runs 19 residues. The CDR3 sequence is CASSRGQSAGRGAKNIQYF. As DNA, the CDR3 is TGTGCCAGCAGTAGGGGACAGTCGGCGGGAAGAGGGGCCAAAAACATTCAGTACTTC.

The chain is built from TRBV20-1 and TRBJ2-7; D is perhaps TRBD2 (5 bases). The germline CDR1 and CDR2 sequences are DFQATT and SNEGSKA (reference sequence). V was shortened by 5 bases and J by 2 bases, with 7 bases between the two germline ends. The CDR3 contains 11 residues. CDR3 sequence (DNA): TGCAGTGCTGCCGGGACCTACGAGCAGTACTTC. This gives the protein CSAAGTYEQYF.

This clonotype showed up many times. CDR3 in amino acids: CASRGSYNEQFF. The DNA of the CDR3 is TGTGCCAGCAGGGGCTCCTACAATGAGCAGTTCTTC. The chain has TRBV28 and TRBJ2-1; D gene unclear. Between the trimmed V and J ends, which lost 6 bases and 0 bases, there was a span of 3 bases. Germline-derived CDR1 and CDR2 are MDHEN and SYDVKM. The CDR3 runs to 12 residues.

This chain links TRBV6-5 with TRBJ2-5, with D uncertain. The CDR3 sequence is 14 residues long. Germline V gene lookup returns CDR1 MNHEY and CDR2 SVGAGI. Trimming removed 1 base at V and 2 bases at J, with 8 bases between. CDR3 DNA sequence: TGTGCCAGCAGTTACTTTGCGGATCAAGAGACCCAGTACTTC. It specifies CASSYFADQETQYF.

This clonotype was seen a few times. V is TRBV12-3 or TRBV12-4 and J is TRBJ1-4; 9 nucleotides agree with TRBD1. The CDR3 contains 15 residues. J gave up 4 bases and V 3 bases, and 3 bases lay outside the gene matches. The CDR3 nucleotides read TGTGCCAGCAGTTTGGGACAGGGACATAATGAAAAACTGTTTTTT. Translated, it gives CASSLGQGHNEKLFF.

V and J are TRBV12-3 or TRBV12-4 and TRBJ2-2, with 9 bases that match TRBD1. Trimming removed 5 bases from V and 7 bases from J; junction bases left unmatched: 5. This CDR3 is 14 amino acids long. The CDR3 DNA reads as TGTGCCAGCAGTGGACAGGGGCCAGGCGGGGAGCTGTTTTTT. Translation: CASSGQGPGGELFF.

This clonotype has just a few counts. This chain links TRBV20-1 with TRBJ1-4; a possible D gene is TRBD1 (5 bases). The CDR3 contains 14 residues. Trimming removed 2 bases from V and 7 bases from J, with 14 bases in between. Germline V lookup: CDR1 DFQATT, CDR2 SNEGSKA (reference sequence). The CDR3 DNA reads as TGCAGTGCTAGACAATCAGGGTTTGGTGAAAAACTGTTTTTT. The encoded protein is CSARQSGFGEKLFF.

The J gene is TRBJ2-7, the V gene TRBV5-1, with D possibly called TRBD1 or TRBD2 (5 bases each). V was shortened by 2 bases and J by 6 bases, with 12 bases between the two germline ends. CDR3 length: 13 residues. Germline V CDR1 and CDR2: SGHRS, YFSETQ. The CDR3 nucleotides are TGCGCCAGCAGCTTTGCGAGGGGCAGCGAGCAGTACTTC. It translates to CASSFARGSEQYF.

In this sample, this clonotype turned up once. The rearrangement uses TRBV3-1 and TRBJ1-5; no clear D. The germline V gene encodes CDR1 LGHDT and CDR2 YNNKEL (reference sequence). V lost 0 bases and J lost 7, with 13 bases in between. This CDR3 contains 15 residues. CDR3 in amino acids: CASSQDLTMGQPQHF. CDR3 nucleotides: TGTGCCAGCAGCCAAGATCTCACCATGGGGCAGCCCCAGCATTTT.

This chain links TRBV27 with TRBJ2-3; possibly TRBD2 for D (6 bases). Trimming left V 4 bases short and J 4 bases short, with 12 bases between. The germline V gene has CDR1 MNHEY and CDR2 SMNVEV (reference sequence). This CDR3 has 14 amino acids. The CDR3 loop is CASSSRGWADTQYF. Written as DNA, the CDR3 is TGTGCCAGCAGTTCACGGGGGTGGGCAGATACGCAGTATTTT.

This clonotype was counted ten times or more. The chain has TRBV27 and TRBJ2-2; the match to TRBD1 covers 10 bases. The germline V gene encodes CDR1 MNHEY and CDR2 SMNVEV (reference sequence). This CDR3 region has 16 residues. V lost 0 bases and J lost 7; bases outside the gene matches: 5. DNA of the CDR3: TGTGCCAGCAGTTTATCGGAGGACAGGGGGGACGGGGAGCTGTTTTTT. Its translation is CASSLSEDRGDGELFF.

The rearrangement joins TRBV2 to TRBJ2-7; D gene ambiguous. From germline, CDR1 is SNHLY and CDR2 FYNNEI. V lost 6 bases and J lost 2, with 8 bases in between. The CDR3 sequence is 12 residues long. The CDR3 coding sequence is TGTGCCAGCAGGGGCAGCACCTACGAGCAGTACTTC. Amino acids: CASRGSTYEQYF.

This clonotype was seen repeatedly, ten times or more. This chain uses TRBV4-2 with TRBJ2-3; 11 bases line up with TRBD2. Germline V gives CDR1 LGHNA, CDR2 YNFKEQ. The length of the CDR3 is 15 residues. V was pared by 5 bases and J by 6 bases, with 7 bases of the junction left unmatched. CDR3 in DNA: TGTGCCAGCAGCTATAGCGGGGGGGCGGGGGATACGCAGTATTTT. Encoded protein: CASSYSGGAGDTQYF.

The rearrangement joins TRBV4-2 to TRBJ2-3; tentatively, D is TRBD2 (6 bases). The germline CDR1 and CDR2 sequences are LGHNA and YNFKEQ. The length of the CDR3 is 15 residues. V was shortened by 4 bases and J by 4 bases, with 15 bases between the two germline ends. Here the CDR3 reads CASSPRASEADTQYF. The CDR3 nucleotides read TGTGCCAGCAGCCCGCGGGCTAGCGAGGCAGATACGCAGTATTTT.

V usage is TRBV10-3 and J usage is TRBJ2-5; maybe TRBD2 (5 bases). This CDR3 is built from 16 residues. V shed 2 bases and J shed 9 bases, with 22 bases lying between them. Per germline, CDR1 ENHRY and CDR2 SYGVKD. The CDR3: CAISEERIRGLQSQYF. The CDR3 nucleotides are TGTGCCATCAGTGAGGAAAGGATCCGGGGATTGCAGTCCCAGTACTTC.

V and J are TRBV12-3 or TRBV12-4 and TRBJ1-1; TRBD1 aligns across 7 bases. The CDR3 contains 13 residues. With 6 bases clipped from V and 1 base from J, the junction kept 2 bases outside the gene matches. The CDR3 loop reads CASRGQPNTEAFF. The CDR3 DNA sequence: TGTGCCAGCAGGGGACAGCCGAACACTGAAGCTTTCTTT.

The table lists this clonotype with a few counts. V and J are TRBV24-1 and TRBJ1-2; D is unresolved. V was shortened by 4 bases and J by 4 bases, with 12 bases between the two germline ends. The CDR3 loop spans 14 amino acids. Looked up from germline, CDR1 is KGHDR and CDR2 is SFDVKD. The CDR3 here is CATSDHTDFYGYTF. In DNA form, the CDR3 reads TGTGCCACCAGTGACCACACGGACTTCTATGGCTACACCTTC.

This clonotype has at least ten counts. V is TRBV12-3 or TRBV12-4 and J is TRBJ1-1, with D perhaps matching TRBD1 (6 bases). V was clipped by 7 bases and J by 1 base, with 13 bases between them. This CDR3 region has 14 residues. The CDR3 spells CASTADSANTEAFF. The CDR3, as DNA: TGTGCCAGCACCGCGGACAGCGCGAACACTGAAGCTTTCTTT.

The chain has TRBV20-1 and TRBJ2-5; the D gene is possibly TRBD1 (5 bases). Trimming pared 6 bases from V and 7 bases from J, leaving 6 bases between. The CDR3 has 9 residues. Germline CDR1 DFQATT, CDR2 SNEGSKA (reference sequence). This chain's CDR3 is CSAGRTQYF. The CDR3 bases are TGCAGTGCGGGGCGGACCCAGTACTTC.

There are a few counts of this clonotype. The chain has TRBV11-2 and TRBJ2-1; D ambiguous. The CDR3 totals 19 residues. V gave up 1 base and J gave up 0 bases, with 19 bases separating them. Germline V gene lookup returns CDR1 SGHAT and CDR2 FQNNGV. This chain's CDR3 is CASSLGVVGVQSSYNEQFF. The DNA for the CDR3 is TGTGCCAGCAGCTTAGGGGTCGTAGGCGTCCAAAGCTCCTACAATGAGCAGTTCTTC.

This clonotype came up many times. The DNA for the CDR3 is TGTGCCAGCAGTTTCGTTATTGCTGGAAAAGACGTGACTGAAAAACTGTTTTTT. It yields the protein CASSFVIAGKDVTEKLFF. The V call is TRBV12-3 or TRBV12-4, the J call TRBJ1-4; D gene uncertain. CDR3 size: 18 residues. V was cut by 3 bases and J by 7 bases, with 24 bases left in between.